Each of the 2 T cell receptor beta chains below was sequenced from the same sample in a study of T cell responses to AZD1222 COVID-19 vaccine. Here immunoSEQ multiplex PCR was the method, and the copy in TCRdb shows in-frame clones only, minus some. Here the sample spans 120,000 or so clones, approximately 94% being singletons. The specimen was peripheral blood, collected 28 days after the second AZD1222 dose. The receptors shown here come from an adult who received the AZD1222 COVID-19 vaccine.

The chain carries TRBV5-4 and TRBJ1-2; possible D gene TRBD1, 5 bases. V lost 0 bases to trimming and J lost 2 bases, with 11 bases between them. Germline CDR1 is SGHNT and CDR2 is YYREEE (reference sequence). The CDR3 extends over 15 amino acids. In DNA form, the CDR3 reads TGTGCCAGCAGCTTGGGGGGGGAACTAAACTATGGCTACACCTTC. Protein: CASSLGGELNYGYTF.

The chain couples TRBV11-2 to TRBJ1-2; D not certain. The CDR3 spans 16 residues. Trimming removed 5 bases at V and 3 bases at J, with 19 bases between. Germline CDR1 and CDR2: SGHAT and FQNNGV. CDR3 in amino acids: CASSPFSIGSDYGYTF. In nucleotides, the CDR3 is TGTGCCAGCAGCCCATTTAGTATAGGGAGCGACTATGGCTACACCTTC.